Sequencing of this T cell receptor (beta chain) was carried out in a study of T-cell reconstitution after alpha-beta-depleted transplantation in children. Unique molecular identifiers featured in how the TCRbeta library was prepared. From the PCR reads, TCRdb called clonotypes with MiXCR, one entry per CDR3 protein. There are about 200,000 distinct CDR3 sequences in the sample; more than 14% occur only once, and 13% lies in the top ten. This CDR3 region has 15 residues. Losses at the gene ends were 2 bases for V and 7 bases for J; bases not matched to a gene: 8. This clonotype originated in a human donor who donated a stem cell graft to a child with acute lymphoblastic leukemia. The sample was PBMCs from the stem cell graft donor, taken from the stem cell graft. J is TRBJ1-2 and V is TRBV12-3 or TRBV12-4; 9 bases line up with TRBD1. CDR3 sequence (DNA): TGTGCCAGCAGTTTAACGAGACAGGGGGGGGGTGGCTACACCTTC. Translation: CASSLTRQGGGGYTF.